This TCR beta chain was recorded in a study of T-cell reconstitution after alpha-beta-depleted transplantation in children (dated by TCRdb to 2016 to 2017). Broadly, across the study: T-cell immune reconstitution after TCRalphabeta/CD19-depleted allogeneic hematopoietic cell transplantation in children was quantitatively tracked in the study by means of TCR repertoire profiling.

According to the germline V gene (reference sequence), CDR1 reads LNHNV and CDR2 reads YYDKDF. From the cysteine through the phenylalanine, the CDR3 covers 14 amino acids. The entry retains the CDR3 DNA only, 42 bases that are in frame from base 1. V loses 5 bases, J loses 3 bases, and the germline ends lie 13 bases apart. Library preparation used PCR. Sequencing was carried out with an Illumina HiSeq 2500. Molecular barcoding was employed in the preparation of TCR libraries, with unique molecular identifiers being used to normalize TCRbeta repertoire quantification. TCRdb ran its own pipeline on the public reads, namely fastp trimming at Q25 and MiXCR clone calling, and kept in-frame beta chains. Each CDR3 protein gets just one entry, which takes the most common genes and DNA from the rows behind it. This sample gives roughly 500,000 distinct CDR3 sequences in total; approximately 32% of them show up just once. The ten largest clonotypes hold 2% to 2.5% of the sample.

Concerning this clonotype itself: The antigen it binds to is not known. One base away there is no much larger clone; base qualities are not given.

This TCR was recovered from a human donor who donated a stem cell graft to a child with aplastic anemia. The chain joins TRBV15 to TRBJ1-2; the best D guess is TRBD1, with 5 bases matching. The sequences come from PBMCs from the stem cell graft donor, collected from the stem cell graft. The CDR3 region has the sequence CATSGAGMHYGYTF. The DNA reads TGTGCCACCAGCGGAGCAGGGATGCACTATGGCTACACCTTC.